These 2 T cell receptor beta chains were all obtained from the same sample, sequenced in a study of cytomegalovirus exposure and HLA in healthy donors. Data came from immunoSEQ multiplex PCR; TCRdb stores just in-frame clones and leaves some out. The table lists about 150,000 clones, roughly 86% of them singletons, with about 1.9% in the top ten. Sequencing used PBMCs. All receptors derive from a human donor in good health.

About this clone: One end of the junction does not line up with germline, which may come from a read error. The chain employs TRBV7-7 and TRBJ1-1; D gene ambiguous. The CDR3 contains 13 residues. In germline, CDR1 is SSHAT, CDR2 FNYEAQ (reference sequence). CDR3 bases: TGTGCTAGCAGCTTAGCGGCAGGCGCTGAAGCTTTCTTT. Its translation is CASSLAAGAEAFF. The entire variable domain, with the rest obtained from reference TRBV7-7 and TRBJ1-1, is as follows: GAGVSQSPRYKVTKRGQDVTLRCDPISSHATLYWYQQALGQGPEFLTYFNYEAQPDKSGLPSDRFSAERPEGSISTLTIQRTEQRDSAMYRCASSLAAGAEAFFGQGTRLTVV.

The chain employs TRBV27 and TRBJ1-1, with TRBD1 matching 9 bases. Germline trimming cut 4 bases from V and 4 bases from J; bases unmatched to any gene: 7. The CDR3 has 15 residues. Germline V lookup: CDR1 MNHEY, CDR2 SMNVEV (reference sequence). In DNA form, the CDR3 reads TGTGCCAGCAGTTCACAGGGGGCGTTAGGCACTGAAGCTTTCTTT. The encoded protein is CASSSQGALGTEAFF.